This record looks at one T cell receptor beta chain sequence and its context. It has no known antigen specificity. No base qualities exist here, and no much larger clone lies one base off it. From a lookup of the germline V gene (reference sequence), CDR1 and CDR2 are LNHDA and SQIVND. V has 6 bases trimmed and J has 5 bases trimmed; junction bases matching no gene number 6. The CDR3, cysteine through phenylalanine, is 13 amino acids long. Just the 39-base CDR3 DNA is kept, in frame starting at base 1. At diagnosis, tumor, uninvolved tumor-adjacent lung and peripheral blood were collected and then preserved as a mix of FFPE and fresh-frozen material. For TCR repertoire profiling, the blood samples were analyzed as peripheral blood mononuclear cells. The data were taken from a study of T cells in localized non-small cell lung cancer (dated by TCRdb to 2020 to 2022). In the study overall: The study analyzed T cell repertoires of over 200 early-stage NSCLC patients, comparing tumors and uninvolved tumor-adjacent lungs. The cohort was made up of around 240 treatment-naive NSCLC patients whose localized lung tumors had been resected. Of the NSCLC patients, around 130 were male and roughly 100 were female, and the mean age was approximately 66 years.

On the study overall, not on this receptor specifically: A median of around 57 of the top 100 tumor clones turned up in the paired uninvolved adjacent lung, and under 30 of those clones also ranked among the top 100 of that same adjacent lung. Higher blood T cell density associated with longer overall survival, while higher adjacent-lung clonality associated with shorter survival. The highest T cell clonality was observed in uninvolved tumor-adjacent lung, where clonality exceeded that of tumor, suggesting that antigenic responses were more focused in uninvolved tumor-adjacent lung. Since the design was exploratory, TCR variables were selected using unadjusted p-values with no false-discovery rate correction. Because multi-region tumor sequencing was not performed, intratumor heterogeneity could not be ruled out.

The immunoSEQ Assay was used to sequence TCR beta CDR3 regions from DNA. In the source study's methods: To compute T cell density, TCR beta template counts were normalized to usable DNA, which was estimated by amplifying housekeeping genes. Using the preseqR package, richness was estimated by extrapolating to 120,000 templates for tissue samples and 400,000 templates for PBMC samples. Clonality was calculated as one minus Pielou's evenness. Tissue-enriched TCRs were identified through differential abundance testing performed on productive amino-acid clonotypes, with a minimum total count of 5 and an alpha of 0.1. The Jaccard Index and the Morisita Overlap Index were used to quantify repertoire overlap between compartments. TCR beta CDR3s were clustered by GLIPH together with public tetramer-defined viral CDR3s, and at least three viral sequences plus V-gene enrichment were required for viral motifs. The table was pulled from immuneACCESS by TCRdb, which kept in-frame rearrangements only. Such tables lose some clones; where checked, under half of the loss comes from unresolved V genes, and the rest has no known cause. The V and J calls and clone size are taken from that table; D and trimming were inferred from the DNA. Across this sample there are some 82,000 clones, with around 82% seen only once. Together, the top ten hold over 15% of the sample.

The TCR originated in a man between 35 and 75 years old with stage II squamous cell lung carcinoma. This chain joins TRBV19 to TRBJ2-7; TRBD1 aligns with 8 central bases. The sequenced sample was PBMCs, obtained before any cancer treatment. The nucleotides read TGTGCCAGTAGGCCAGGGGGCGAGCACGAGCAGTACTTC. It encodes CASRPGGEHEQYF.